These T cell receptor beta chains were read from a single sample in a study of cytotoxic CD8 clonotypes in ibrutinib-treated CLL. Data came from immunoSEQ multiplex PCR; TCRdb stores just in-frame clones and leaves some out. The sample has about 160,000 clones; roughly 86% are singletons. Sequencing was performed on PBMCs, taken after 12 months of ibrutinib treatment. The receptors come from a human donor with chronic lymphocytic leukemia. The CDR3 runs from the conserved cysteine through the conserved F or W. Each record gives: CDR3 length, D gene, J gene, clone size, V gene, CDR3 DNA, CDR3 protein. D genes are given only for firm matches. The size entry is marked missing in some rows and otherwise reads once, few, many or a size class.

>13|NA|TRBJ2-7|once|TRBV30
TGTGCCGCTAGTCCGGACCGCACCTACGAGCAGTACTTC
CAASPDRTYEQYF
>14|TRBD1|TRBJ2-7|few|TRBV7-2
TGTGCCAGCAGTATAGGACAGGGGGCCTACGAGCAGTACTTC
CASSIGQGAYEQYF
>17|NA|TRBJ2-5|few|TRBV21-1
TGTGCCATGCACCCCCGGGACACCCGAAGTCGGCAAGAGACCCAGTACTTC
CAMHPRDTRSRQETQYF
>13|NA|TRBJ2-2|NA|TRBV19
TGTGCCAGCAGGGTTGGGAGTTCCGGGGAGCTGTTTTTT
CASRVGSSGELFF
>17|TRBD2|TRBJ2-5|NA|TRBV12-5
TGTGCTAGTGGCCGGGGACTAGCGGGGGGGCAGGGAGAGACCCAGTACTTC
CASGRGLAGGQGETQYF
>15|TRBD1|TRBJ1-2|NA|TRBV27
TGTGCCAGCGGCAGGGGGCCCGGGGTTTTCAATGGCTACACCTTC
CASGRGPGVFNGYTF
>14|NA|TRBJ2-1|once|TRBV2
TGTGCCAGCAGCCTCAAAAGAGGGGGCAATGAGCAGTTCTTC
CASSLKRGGNEQFF
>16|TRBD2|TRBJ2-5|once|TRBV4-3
TGCGCCAGCAGCCAGGGTCGGACTAGCGGACAAGAGACCCAGTACTTC
CASSQGRTSGQETQYF
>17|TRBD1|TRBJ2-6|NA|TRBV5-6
TGTGCCAGCAGCTTGGTGGACAGGTCCTCTGGGGCCAACGTCCTGACTTTC
CASSLVDRSSGANVLTF
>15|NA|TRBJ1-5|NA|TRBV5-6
TGTGCCAGCAGCTTGTCACAGGGTGACAATCAGCCCCAGCATTTT
CASSLSQGDNQPQHF
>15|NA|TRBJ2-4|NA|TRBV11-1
TGTGCCAGCAGCTTAGCCAGGGGAGCCAAAAACATTCAGTACTTC
CASSLARGAKNIQYF
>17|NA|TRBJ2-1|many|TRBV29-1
TGCAGCGGCCAAGGGGATCTATCTTTCAGGCGTTACAATGAGCAGTTCTTC
CSGQGDLSFRRYNEQFF
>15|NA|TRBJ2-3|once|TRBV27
TGTGCCAGCAGTTCAACCCGACTTCGCACAGATACGCAGTATTTT
CASSSTRLRTDTQYF
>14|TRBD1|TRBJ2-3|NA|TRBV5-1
TGCGCCAGCAGCTGGGGGACAGCCACAGATACGCAGTATTTT
CASSWGTATDTQYF
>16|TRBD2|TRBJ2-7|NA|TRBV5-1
TGCGCCAGCAGCCGCAGTTCCGGAGCGGGACGCGCCGAGCAGTACTTC
CASSRSSGAGRAEQYF
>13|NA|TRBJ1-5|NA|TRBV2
TGTGCCAGCAGTGAACATAGCAATCAGCCCCAGCATTTT
CASSEHSNQPQHF
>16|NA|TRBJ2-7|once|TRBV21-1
TGTGCCAGCAGCAAATTGCTAGCGGGAGTGTTCTACGAGCAGTACTTC
CASSKLLAGVFYEQYF
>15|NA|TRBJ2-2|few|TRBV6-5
TGTGCCAGCAGCTCCCGGATCGCGAACACCGGGGAGCTGTTTTTT
CASSSRIANTGELFF
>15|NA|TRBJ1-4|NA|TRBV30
TGTGCCTGGAGTGTACAAGCTGCGGCTAATGAAAAACTGTTTTTT
CAWSVQAAANEKLFF
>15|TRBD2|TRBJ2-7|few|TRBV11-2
TGTGCCAGCAGCCCCATAGCGGGAAAAGGCTACGAGCAGTACTTC
CASSPIAGKGYEQYF
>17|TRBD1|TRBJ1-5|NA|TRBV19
TGTGCCAGTAGTAGGCTCCGGGACAGACATAGCAATCAGCCCCAGCATTTT
CASSRLRDRHSNQPQHF
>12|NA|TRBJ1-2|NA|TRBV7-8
TGTGCCAGCAGCTTTTCGGGGAGAGGCTACACCTTC
CASSFSGRGYTF
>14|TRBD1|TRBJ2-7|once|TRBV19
TGTGCCAGTAGTATTGAGGACAGGGTACGGGAGCAGTACTTC
CASSIEDRVREQYF
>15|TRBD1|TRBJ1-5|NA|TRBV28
TGTGCCAGCAGAGACAGGGATTCGGGCAATCAGCCCCAGCATTTT
CASRDRDSGNQPQHF
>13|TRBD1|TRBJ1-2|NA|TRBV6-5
TGTGCCAGCAGGCCGGGACAGGGGTATGGCTACACCTTC
CASRPGQGYGYTF
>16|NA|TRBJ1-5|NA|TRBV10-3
TGTGCCATCGAAACCCCCCCGCAGAGTCAACATCAGCCCCAGCATTTT
CAIETPPQSQHQPQHF
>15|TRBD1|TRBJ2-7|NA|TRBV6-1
TGTGCCAGCAGGGATCCAGGGGGCGCAGCTGCCGAGCAGTACTTC
CASRDPGGAAAEQYF
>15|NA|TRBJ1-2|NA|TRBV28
TGTGCCAGCAGTTTACCCTTCGTGCGGATCTATGGCTACACCTTC
CASSLPFVRIYGYTF
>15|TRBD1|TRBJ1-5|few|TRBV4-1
TGCGCCAGCAGCCTTACCGACAGGGGCAATCAGCCCCAGCATTTT
CASSLTDRGNQPQHF
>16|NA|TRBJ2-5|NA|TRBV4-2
TGTGCCAGCAGCCATAAGGAAGGGGCCCTGGGGGAGACCCAGTACTTC
CASSHKEGALGETQYF
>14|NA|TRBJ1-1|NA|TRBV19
TGTGCCAGTAGTCCTGCGCGGGGTGGCACTGAAGCTTTCTTT
CASSPARGGTEAFF